The 23 T cell receptor beta chains reported below all come from one sample, sequenced in a study of T cell responses to AZD1222 COVID-19 vaccine. Sequencing was performed with immunoSEQ multiplex PCR; in TCRdb, only in-frame clones are kept and a portion is missing. Altogether about 100,000 clones are present, around 89% being singletons, with the ten largest covering approximately 2.8%. The starting material was peripheral blood, obtained on day 0 of AZD1222 vaccination. The receptors originated from an adult in good health.

V is TRBV27 and J is TRBJ1-4; 8 positions match TRBD1. V lost 7 bases, J lost 8 bases, and 12 bases stayed unmatched. The CDR3 totals 15 residues. CDR1 is MNHEY and CDR2 is SMNVEV in the germline V gene (reference sequence). The DNA for the CDR3 is TGTGCCAGCACCCCGAACAGGGGGAGGGAAGAAAAACTGTTTTTT. This gives the protein CASTPNRGREEKLFF.

The chain uses TRBV9 and TRBJ2-1; a weak D match, TRBD2 (5 bases). Germline loops: CDR1 SGDLS, CDR2 YYNGEE. The CDR3 is 15 amino acids. V lost 4 bases and J lost 2, with 13 bases in between. In DNA, the CDR3 is TGTGCCAGCAGCCCAAGCGGAGCCACCTACAATGAGCAGTTCTTC. This sequence encodes CASSPSGATYNEQFF.

The rearrangement uses TRBV9 and TRBJ1-1; 9 bases align to TRBD1. V was clipped by 2 bases and J by 6 bases; unmatched bases: 5. CDR3 length equals 14 residues. Germline lookup yields CDR1 SGDLS and CDR2 YYNGEE. CDR3 sequence reads: CASSVVTGGAEAFF. Here the CDR3 DNA reads TGTGCCAGCAGCGTGGTGACAGGGGGTGCTGAAGCTTTCTTT.

The chain employs TRBV19 and TRBJ2-2; 14 bases fit TRBD2. CDR1 LNHDA and CDR2 SQIVND come from the germline V gene (reference sequence). After removal of 4 bases from V and 7 bases from J, the junction contained 11 bases not matched to a gene. This CDR3 spans 18 amino acids. CDR3 loop: CASSKAGLAGARFGELFF. In DNA form, the CDR3 reads TGTGCCAGTAGTAAAGCGGGACTAGCGGGAGCTAGATTCGGGGAGCTGTTTTTT.

The chain uses TRBV9 and TRBJ2-2; D may be TRBD1 (5 bases). Germline V gene data show CDR1 as SGDLS and CDR2 as YYNGEE. The length of the CDR3 is 16 residues. V gave up 0 bases and J gave up 5 bases, with 14 bases separating them. This CDR3 reads CASSVVSGSATGELFF. The CDR3, as DNA: TGTGCCAGCAGCGTAGTCTCAGGGTCCGCGACCGGGGAGCTGTTTTTT.

V gene TRBV2 combines with J gene TRBJ1-5; D possibly corresponds to TRBD1 (6 bases). This CDR3 comprises 14 residues. The germline gives CDR1 SNHLY, CDR2 FYNNEI. Trimming took off 7 bases at V and 4 bases at J, with 14 bases between the two ends. The CDR3 DNA reads as TGTGCCAGCAACCTGACAGGCGGTAATCAGCCCCAGCATTTT. Amino acids: CASNLTGGNQPQHF. Variable domain in full (rest from reference TRBV2 and TRBJ1-5): EPEVTQTPSHQVTQMGQEVILRCVPISNHLYFYWYRQILGQKVEFLVSFYNNEISEKSEIFDDQFSVERPDGSNFTLKIRSTKLEDSAMYFCASNLTGGNQPQHFGDGTRLSIL.

The rearrangement uses TRBV9 and TRBJ2-1; TRBD2 matches at 11 bases. Trimming at V came to 0 bases and at J to 8 bases, leaving 4 bases not matched to a gene. CDR3 length equals 15 residues. Germline V gene data show CDR1 as SGDLS and CDR2 as YYNGEE. CDR3 DNA sequence: TGTGCCAGCAGCGTAGTACTAGCGGGAGTACATGAGCAGTTCTTC. It yields the protein CASSVVLAGVHEQFF.

The rearrangement joins TRBV7-8 to TRBJ1-1, with a weak D call TRBD1 (6 bases). CDR1 and CDR2 from the germline V gene are SGHVS and FQNEAQ. The CDR3 is made up of 14 amino acids. V was cut by 1 base and J by 5 bases, with 11 bases left in between. CDR3 region: CASSLGTGRTEAFF. CDR3 bases: TGTGCCAGCAGCTTAGGCACAGGGAGAACTGAAGCTTTCTTT.

The V call is TRBV30, the J call TRBJ2-5; D is uncertain. Trimming left V 0 bases short and J 5 bases short, with 10 bases between. The CDR3 is made up of 13 amino acids. Germline lookup yields CDR1 GTSNPN and CDR2 SVGIG (reference sequence). CDR3 protein: CAWSVNLLETQYF. CDR3 nucleotides: TGTGCCTGGAGTGTAAACTTGTTGGAGACCCAGTACTTC.

The chain has TRBV7-9 and TRBJ1-2; D remains ambiguous. CDR1 is SEHNR, CDR2 FQNEAQ, per germline (reference sequence). V lost 2 bases to trimming and J lost 3 bases, with 10 bases between them. This CDR3 is built from 14 residues. The DNA of the CDR3 is TGTGCCAGCAGCTTACAAGCCCAGGACTATGGCTACACCTTC. Encoded protein: CASSLQAQDYGYTF. Drawing the rest from reference TRBV7-9 and TRBJ1-2, the complete variable domain is DTGVSQNPRHKITKRGQNVTFRCDPISEHNRLYWYRQTLGQGPEFLTYFQNEAQLEKSRLLSDRFSAERPKGSFSTLEIQRTEQGDSAMYLCASSLQAQDYGYTFGSGTRLTVV.

The chain couples TRBV10-3 to TRBJ2-5; D is uncertain. The CDR3 sequence is 16 residues long. Trimming cost V 0 bases and J 5 bases, with 16 bases left between them. In germline, CDR1 is ENHRY, CDR2 SYGVKD. CDR3 amino acids: CAISESWGSQKETQYF. CDR3 DNA: TGTGCCATCAGTGAGTCTTGGGGATCCCAAAAGGAGACCCAGTACTTC.

A few counts support this clone. The J gene is TRBJ2-2, the V gene TRBV28, with 8 bases aligning to TRBD1. Germline CDR1 is MDHEN and CDR2 is SYDVKM. The CDR3 sequence is 16 residues long. Trimming at V came to 5 bases and at J to 6 bases, leaving 11 bases not matched to a gene. The CDR3 DNA reads TGTGCCAGCAGTCCAATACAGGGGGGAAAAGCCGGGGAGCTGTTTTTT. It specifies CASSPIQGGKAGELFF.

The rearrangement joins TRBV6-6 to TRBJ1-4; TRBD1 agrees at 9 bases. The V segment lost 1 base and the J segment 8 bases; nucleotides outside the gene matches: 5. The germline CDR1 and CDR2 sequences are MNHNY and SVGAGI (reference sequence). This CDR3 region has 15 residues. The CDR3 DNA reads TGTGCCAGCAGTTACTGGAGGGACAGGGAAGAAAAACTGTTTTTT. It yields the protein CASSYWRDREEKLFF.

The chain links TRBV5-1 to TRBJ2-1; 7 bases line up with TRBD1. Germline-derived CDR1 and CDR2 are SGHRS and YFSETQ. J gave up 8 bases and V 5 bases, and 7 bases lay outside the gene matches. The CDR3 has 13 amino acids. The CDR3, as DNA: TGCGCCAGCAGACAGGGGATTGGTTATGAGCAGTTCTTC. As protein: CASRQGIGYEQFF.

The CDR3 DNA reads TGTGCCAGTAAGAGACAGGGGGAGACCCAGTACTTC. It encodes CASKRQGETQYF. This chain links TRBV19 with TRBJ2-5; 8 bases are shared with TRBD1. CDR3 length equals 12 residues. Germline values: CDR1 LNHDA, CDR2 SQIVND (reference sequence). Germline trimming cut 7 bases from V and 5 bases from J; bases unmatched to any gene: 3. Full variable domain (outside the CDR3, taken from reference TRBV19 and TRBJ2-5): DGGITQSPKYLFRKEGQNVTLSCEQNLNHDAMYWYRQDPGQGLRLIYYSQIVNDFQKGDIAEGYSVSREKKESFPLTVTSAQKNPTAFYLCASKRQGETQYFGPGTRLLVL.

The sample holds one count of this clone. The chain employs TRBV19 and TRBJ1-6; weak D call: TRBD1 (6 bases). The CDR3 has 18 residues. V was cut by 3 bases and J by 0 bases, with 15 bases left in between. Germline lookup yields CDR1 LNHDA and CDR2 SQIVND (reference sequence). CDR3 in DNA: TGTGCCAGTAGTATCGGTCCCGGACAGAGCTCCTATAATTCACCCCTCCACTTT. It is translated as CASSIGPGQSSYNSPLHF.

V gene TRBV9 combines with J gene TRBJ2-1; 8 bases are a match to TRBD1. Germline V gene sequence: CDR1 SGDLS, CDR2 YYNGEE. The V segment lost 4 bases and the J segment 7 bases; nucleotides outside the gene matches: 7. The CDR3 extends over 14 amino acids. The CDR3 here is CASSLSTGANEQFF. The CDR3 region has the DNA TGTGCCAGCAGCTTATCGACAGGGGCGAATGAGCAGTTCTTC.

The gene calls are TRBV13 and TRBJ1-5; 7 bases are shared with TRBD1. The length of the CDR3 is 15 residues. V lost 6 bases and J lost 5; bases outside the gene matches: 10. Germline values: CDR1 PRHDT, CDR2 FYEKMQ (reference sequence). In DNA, the CDR3 is TGTGCCAGCAGTAGGAAGGAAGGGGGCTATCAGCCCCAGCATTTT. It encodes CASSRKEGGYQPQHF.

The chain is built from TRBV9 and TRBJ1-4, with D possibly being TRBD1 (5 bases). The CDR3 has 13 amino acids. V was pared by 0 bases and J by 6 bases, with 6 bases between. Germline-derived CDR1 and CDR2 are SGDLS and YYNGEE. Here the CDR3 reads CASSVEGDEKLFF. CDR3 DNA: TGTGCCAGCAGCGTAGAAGGGGATGAAAAACTGTTTTTT.

This rearrangement joins TRBV12-3 or TRBV12-4 to TRBJ1-5; D is uncertain. The CDR3 totals 13 residues. V was clipped by 2 bases and J by 5 bases, with 7 bases between them. Written as DNA, the CDR3 is TGTGCCAGCAGTTTACTGCAGGATCAGCCCCAGCATTTT. Translating it yields CASSLLQDQPQHF.

This clone was observed a single time. The chain's CDR3 is CASSRRQGASTDTQYF. The DNA of the CDR3 is TGTGCCAGCAGCCGGAGACAGGGGGCAAGCACAGATACGCAGTATTTT. This chain joins TRBV14 and TRBJ2-3, with 10 bases fitting TRBD1. The CDR3 runs 16 residues. V lost 4 bases and J lost 0; bases outside the gene matches: 4. Germline V gene lookup returns CDR1 SGHDN and CDR2 FVKESK.

The chain is built from TRBV29-1 and TRBJ2-1; 13 nucleotides agree with TRBD2. V lost 7 bases to trimming and J lost 8 bases; unmatched junction nucleotides: 8. CDR3 length equals 14 residues. The V gene's germline CDR1 is SQVTM and CDR2 ANQGSEA. Here the CDR3 reads CSAGRLAGGDEQFF. CDR3 sequence (DNA): TGCAGCGCCGGACGACTAGCGGGAGGCGATGAGCAGTTCTTC.

The gene calls are TRBV5-4 and TRBJ2-7; no definite D call. Trimming removed 1 base from V and 3 bases from J, with 14 bases in between. CDR3 length: 15 amino acids. CDR1 and CDR2 (germline): SGHNT, YYREEE (reference sequence). This CDR3 reads CASSLPVNNHYEQYF. CDR3 DNA: TGTGCCAGCAGCTTGCCTGTTAACAACCACTACGAGCAGTACTTC.